The rows below give T cell receptor beta chains drawn from one sample of a study of blood T cell repertoires in COVID-19. Method: immunoSEQ multiplex PCR; TCRdb's copy keeps in-frame clones and lacks some. The sample holds about 26,000 clones, 82% seen once. Sequenced input: peripheral blood. The receptor source for this set is a human donor in a cohort sampled during active COVID-19. Both conserved end residues are part of each CDR3. D genes are given only for firm matches. Clone size, where shown, is once, few, many, or a class for clones that have expanded.

d_gene	len	abundance	j_gene	v_gene	CDR3nt	CDR3aa
TRBD1	14	few	TRBJ1-1	TRBV5-4	TGTGCCAGCAGCCGACAGGGGTCGAACACTGAAGCTTTCTTT	CASSRQGSNTEAFF
TRBD2	18	.	TRBJ2-2	TRBV10-1	TGCGCCAGCAGTGAGGCGGGGGGACTAGCGAAGAACACCGGGGAGCTGTTTTTT	CASSEAGGLAKNTGELFF
.	15	.	TRBJ2-1	TRBV27	TGTGCCAGCAACCGAGTTCCTAGGTATTACAATGAGCAGTTCTTC	CASNRVPRYYNEQFF
TRBD2	14	few	TRBJ2-1	TRBV7-9	TGTGCCAGCAGCTTGGGACTAGCGTACAATGAGCAGTTCTTC	CASSLGLAYNEQFF
TRBD1	17	.	TRBJ1-3	TRBV13	TGTGCCAGCAGCTTAACCACACAGGGGGCGGTCGGAAACACCATATATTTT	CASSLTTQGAVGNTIYF
.	13	.	TRBJ2-5	TRBV7-2	TGTGCCAGCAGCTTAGACAGTAGTAAGACCCAGTACTTC	CASSLDSSKTQYF
TRBD1	16	.	TRBJ1-2	TRBV10-2	TGCGCCAGCAGTCCCCACGGGACAGGGGTGGGGTATGGCTACACCTTC	CASSPHGTGVGYGYTF
TRBD1	17	once	TRBJ2-3	TRBV5-4	TGTGCCAGCAGCAACTACAGGGGGCCGACTAGCACAGATACGCAGTATTTT	CASSNYRGPTSTDTQYF
TRBD1	14	once	TRBJ2-7	TRBV5-1	TGCGCCAGCAGCTCCGGGACAGGGCCCTACGAGCAGTACTTC	CASSSGTGPYEQYF
.	13	.	TRBJ2-3	TRBV27	TGTGCCAGCAGTTCCTATAGCACAGATACGCAGTATTTT	CASSSYSTDTQYF
TRBD2	16	.	TRBJ2-1	TRBV7-2	TGTGCCAGCAGCCCGTCCCCTAGCGGGAGGGCGGTTGAGCAGTTCTTC	CASSPSPSGRAVEQFF
.	14	.	TRBJ1-1	TRBV11-2	TGTGCCAGCAGCTTAGCAGGGTCCTTTGGTGAAGCTTTCTTT	CASSLAGSFGEAFF
TRBD2	15	.	TRBJ2-5	TRBV5-1	TGCGCCAGTATCCTGGACCCGGGACTACAAGAGACCCAGTACTTC	CASILDPGLQETQYF
.	15	few	TRBJ1-1	TRBV7-8	TGTGCCAGCAGCCCGCATCGGACACCGAACACTGAAGCTTTCTTT	CASSPHRTPNTEAFF
.	15	once	TRBJ2-7	TRBV7-8	TGTGCCAGCAGCTCCCGTAGGCTAGTGGCCTACGAGCAGTACTTC	CASSSRRLVAYEQYF
.	13	.	TRBJ2-1	TRBV5-4	TGTGCCAGCAGCCTAAGCTCCTACAATGAGCAGTTCTTC	CASSLSSYNEQFF
.	17	few	TRBJ1-3	TRBV6-2/TRBV6-3	TGTGCCAGCAGTTACGCCCAGGATCCTGTCTCTGGAAACACCATATATTTT	CASSYAQDPVSGNTIYF
.	14	few	TRBJ2-2	TRBV7-2	TGTGCCAGCACCCTGATTGGGGAGAGCGGGGAGCTGTTTTTT	CASTLIGESGELFF
TRBD1	15	.	TRBJ1-5	TRBV30	TGTGCCTGGAGTGTACACGGGACAGGGATCCAGCCCCAGCATTTT	CAWSVHGTGIQPQHF
.	15	.	TRBJ1-2	TRBV6-5	TGTGCCAGCAGAACCGAAAGTTCTAGGGGAGGTGGCTACACCTTC	CASRTESSRGGGYTF
TRBD1	14	once	TRBJ1-4	TRBV27	TGTGCCAGCAGGCGGACAGGGGTGGGTGAAAAACTGTTTTTT	CASRRTGVGEKLFF
TRBD2	15	.	TRBJ2-7	TRBV29-1	TGCAGCGTTTTTAAGCTAGCGGGGGCGGTCTACGAGCAGTACTTC	CSVFKLAGAVYEQYF
.	14	.	TRBJ1-5	TRBV7-2	TGTGCCAGCAGCCCCGGGCAGGGAAATTCGCCCCAGCATTTT	CASSPGQGNSPQHF
.	11	.	TRBJ1-2	TRBV7-9	TGTGCCAGCAGCTTATACAGGGCAGGCACCTTC	CASSLYRAGTF
.	14	.	TRBJ2-2	TRBV3-1/TRBV3-2	TGTGCCAGCATTGGGAGGCTCGGCACCGGGGAGCTGTTTTTT	CASIGRLGTGELFF
TRBD2	14	.	TRBJ2-3	TRBV4-1	TGCGCCAGCAGCCACAGCGGGGGAGTCAATACGCAGTATTTT	CASSHSGGVNTQYF
TRBD1	15	few	TRBJ2-1	TRBV7-2	TGTGCCAGCAGCCCGCAGGGACAGGCTGGCGGGGAGCAGTTCTTC	CASSPQGQAGGEQFF
.	12	.	TRBJ2-3	TRBV7-2	TGTGCCAGCACCCTGCTAGGTAATACGCAGTATTTT	CASTLLGNTQYF
.	13	.	TRBJ1-3	TRBV27	TGTGCCAGCAGTTTCATCTCTGGAAACACCATATATTTT	CASSFISGNTIYF
TRBD2	17	once	TRBJ2-5	TRBV7-6	TGTGCCAGCAGCCCTAAGGACCGACTAGCGGACCAAGAGACCCAGTACTTC	CASSPKDRLADQETQYF
.	16	.	TRBJ2-5	TRBV29-1	TGCAGCGTTGAAGATCTGGGGGCCTTTAGGCGAGAGACCCAGTACTTC	CSVEDLGAFRRETQYF
.	13	.	TRBJ1-6	TRBV4-3	TGCGCCAGCAGCCTAAGAGAGGATTCACCCCTCCACTTT	CASSLREDSPLHF
TRBD2	16	.	TRBJ2-7	TRBV24-1	TGTGCCACCAGTGATTTTGGGACTAGCGGGGTCTACGAGCAGTACTTC	CATSDFGTSGVYEQYF
TRBD2	17	.	TRBJ2-7	TRBV7-2	TGTGCCAGCAGCCCGGGACTAGCGGGAGCCATCGCCTACGAGCAGTACTTC	CASSPGLAGAIAYEQYF
.	11	.	TRBJ2-7	TRBV19	TGTGCCAGTGATTCGGGTTACGAGCAGTACTTC	CASDSGYEQYF
TRBD1	15	.	TRBJ1-1	TRBV18	TGTGCCAGCTCACGTCGACAGGGGGCAGGGTTTGAAGCTTTCTTT	CASSRRQGAGFEAFF
.	14	.	TRBJ2-1	TRBV6-2/TRBV6-3	TGTGCCAGCAGTTGGCCTGGCTCCTACAATGAGCAGTTCTTC	CASSWPGSYNEQFF
TRBD2	19	once	TRBJ2-3	TRBV19	TGTGCCAGTAGTATCGGACTAGCGGGGGGACTGCTGCGGGCAGATACGCAGTATTTT	CASSIGLAGGLLRADTQYF